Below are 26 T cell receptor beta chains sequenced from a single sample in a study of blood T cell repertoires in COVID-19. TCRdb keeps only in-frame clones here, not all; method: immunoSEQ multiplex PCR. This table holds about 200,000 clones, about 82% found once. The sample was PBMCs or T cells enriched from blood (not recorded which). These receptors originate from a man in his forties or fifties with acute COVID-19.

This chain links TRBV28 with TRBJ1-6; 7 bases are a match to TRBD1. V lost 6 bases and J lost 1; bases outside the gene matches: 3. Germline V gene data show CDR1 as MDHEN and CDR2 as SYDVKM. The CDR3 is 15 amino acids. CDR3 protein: CASRQGSSYNSPLHF. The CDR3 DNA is TGTGCCAGCAGACAGGGGAGTTCCTATAATTCACCCCTCCACTTT.

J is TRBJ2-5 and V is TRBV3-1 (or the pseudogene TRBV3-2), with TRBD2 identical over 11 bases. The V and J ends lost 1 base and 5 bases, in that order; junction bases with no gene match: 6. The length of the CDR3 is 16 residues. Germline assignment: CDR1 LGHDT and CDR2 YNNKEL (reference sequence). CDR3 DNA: TGTGCCAGCAGCCAAGGCATAGCGGGAGGGCTGGAGACCCAGTACTTC. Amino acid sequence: CASSQGIAGGLETQYF.

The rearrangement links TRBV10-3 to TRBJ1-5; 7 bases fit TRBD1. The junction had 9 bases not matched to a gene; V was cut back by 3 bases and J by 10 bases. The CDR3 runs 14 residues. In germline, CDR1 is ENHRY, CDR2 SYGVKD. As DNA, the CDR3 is TGTGCCATCAGTGATGGGGACAGCTATCGTCCCCAGCATTTT. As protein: CAISDGDSYRPQHF.

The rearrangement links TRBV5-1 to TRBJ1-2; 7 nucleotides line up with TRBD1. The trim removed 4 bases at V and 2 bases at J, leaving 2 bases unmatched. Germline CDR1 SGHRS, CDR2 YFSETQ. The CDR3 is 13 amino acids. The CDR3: CASSLRGNYGYTF. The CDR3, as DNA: TGCGCCAGCAGCCTCAGGGGGAACTATGGCTACACCTTC.

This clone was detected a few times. The chain's CDR3 is CASGSLSGNTIYF. DNA of the CDR3: TGTGCCAGCGGCTCACTATCTGGAAACACCATATATTTT. The V and J genes are TRBV5-6 and TRBJ1-3, with D unresolved. The CDR3 covers 13 residues. Trimming removed 7 bases from V and 1 base from J, with 9 bases in between. CDR1 SGHDT and CDR2 YYEEEE come from the germline V gene.

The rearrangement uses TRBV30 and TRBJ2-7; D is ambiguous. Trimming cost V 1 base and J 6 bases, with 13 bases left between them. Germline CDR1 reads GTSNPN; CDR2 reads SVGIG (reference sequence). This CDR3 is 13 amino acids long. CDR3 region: CAWSEGLGTEQYF. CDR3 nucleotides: TGTGCCTGGAGTGAAGGTTTGGGCACCGAGCAGTACTTC.

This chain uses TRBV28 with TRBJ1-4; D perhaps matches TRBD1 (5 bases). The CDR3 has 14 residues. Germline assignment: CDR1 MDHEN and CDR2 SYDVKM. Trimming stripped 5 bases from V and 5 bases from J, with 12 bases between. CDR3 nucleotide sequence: TGTGCCAGCAGTGTCGGGGGACTCAATGAAAAACTGTTTTTT. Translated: CASSVGGLNEKLFF.

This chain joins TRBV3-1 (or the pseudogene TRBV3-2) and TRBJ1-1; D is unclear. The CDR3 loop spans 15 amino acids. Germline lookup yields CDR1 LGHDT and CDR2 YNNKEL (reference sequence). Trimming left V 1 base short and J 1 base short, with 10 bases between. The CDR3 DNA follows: TGTGCCAGCAGCCAAGGGAGAGATAGGAACACTGAAGCTTTCTTT. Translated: CASSQGRDRNTEAFF.

The CDR3 DNA sequence: TGCAGCGCGACGGCAAGACTTACCGGGGAGCTGTTTTTT. It translates to CSATARLTGELFF. This chain connects TRBV29-1 to TRBJ2-2; D gene ambiguous. This CDR3 comprises 13 residues. Germline CDR1 and CDR2: SQVTM and ANQGSEA. Trimming took off 7 bases at V and 5 bases at J, with 14 bases between the two ends.

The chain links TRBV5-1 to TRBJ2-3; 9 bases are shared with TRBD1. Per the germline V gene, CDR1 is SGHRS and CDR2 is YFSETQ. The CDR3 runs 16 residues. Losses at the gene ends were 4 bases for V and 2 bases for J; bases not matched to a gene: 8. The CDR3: CASSEGTGRDTDTQYF. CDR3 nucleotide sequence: TGCGCCAGCAGCGAGGGGACAGGGCGAGACACAGATACGCAGTATTTT.

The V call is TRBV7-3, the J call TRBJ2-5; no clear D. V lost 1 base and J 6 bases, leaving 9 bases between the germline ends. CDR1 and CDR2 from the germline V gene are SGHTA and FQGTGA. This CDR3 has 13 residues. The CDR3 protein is CASSLISGQTQYF. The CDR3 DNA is TGTGCCAGCAGCTTAATTAGTGGGCAGACCCAGTACTTC.

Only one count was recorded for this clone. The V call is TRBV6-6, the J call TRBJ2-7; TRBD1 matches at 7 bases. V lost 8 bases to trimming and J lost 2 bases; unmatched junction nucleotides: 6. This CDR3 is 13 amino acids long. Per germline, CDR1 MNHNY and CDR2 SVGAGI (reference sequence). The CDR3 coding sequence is TGTGCCAGCCGGGACAGCGATACCTACGAGCAGTACTTC. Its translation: CASRDSDTYEQYF.

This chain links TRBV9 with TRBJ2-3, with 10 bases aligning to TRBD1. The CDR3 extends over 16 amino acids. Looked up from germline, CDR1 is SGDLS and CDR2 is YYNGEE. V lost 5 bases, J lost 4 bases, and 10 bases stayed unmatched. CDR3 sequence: CASSRDRGRWSDTQYF. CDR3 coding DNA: TGTGCCAGCAGTCGGGACAGGGGCCGGTGGTCAGATACGCAGTATTTT.

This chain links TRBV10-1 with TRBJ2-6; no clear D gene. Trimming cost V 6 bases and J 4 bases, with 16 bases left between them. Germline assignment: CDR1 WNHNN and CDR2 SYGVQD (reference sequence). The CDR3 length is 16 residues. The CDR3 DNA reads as TGCGCCAGCAGCGCCCCTCAGAATTCCGGGGCCAACGTCCTGACTTTC. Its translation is CASSAPQNSGANVLTF.

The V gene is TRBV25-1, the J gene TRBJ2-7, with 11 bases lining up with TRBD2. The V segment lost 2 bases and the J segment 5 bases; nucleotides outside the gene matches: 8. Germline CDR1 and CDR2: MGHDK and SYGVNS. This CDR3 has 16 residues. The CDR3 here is CASSERTTSGIHEQYF. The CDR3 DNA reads TGTGCCAGCAGTGAACGGACGACTAGCGGGATCCACGAGCAGTACTTC.

CDR3 in amino acids: CASSPRAGRAFGDSYEQYF. The DNA of the CDR3 is TGTGCCAGTTCGCCCCGGGCGGGACGGGCCTTCGGTGACTCCTACGAGCAGTACTTC. This chain joins TRBV19 and TRBJ2-7, with a tentative D call TRBD2 (6 bases). This CDR3 contains 19 residues. Per germline, CDR1 LNHDA and CDR2 SQIVND (reference sequence). V shed 8 bases and J shed 0 bases, with 29 bases lying between them.

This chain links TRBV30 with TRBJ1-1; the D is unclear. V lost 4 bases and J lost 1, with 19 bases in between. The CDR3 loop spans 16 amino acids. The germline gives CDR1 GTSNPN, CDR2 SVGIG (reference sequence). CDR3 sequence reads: CAWIGAATSENTEAFF. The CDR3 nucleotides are TGTGCCTGGATTGGAGCAGCAACGTCAGAGAACACTGAAGCTTTCTTT.

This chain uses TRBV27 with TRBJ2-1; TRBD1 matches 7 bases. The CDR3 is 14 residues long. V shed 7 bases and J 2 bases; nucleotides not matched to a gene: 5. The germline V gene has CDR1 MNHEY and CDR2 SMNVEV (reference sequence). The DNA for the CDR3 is TGTGCCAGCAACCGACAGGGTCCCTACAATGAGCAGTTCTTC. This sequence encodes CASNRQGPYNEQFF.

This CDR3 reads CASSPGQVEKLFF. The CDR3 bases are TGCGCCAGCAGCCCCGGACAGGTTGAAAAACTGTTTTTT. J is TRBJ1-4 and V is TRBV4-1; 7 nucleotides line up with TRBD1. V shed 4 bases, J shed 7 bases, and the junction held 3 bases outside the gene matches. Looked up from germline, CDR1 is MGHRA and CDR2 is YSYEKL. CDR3 size: 13 residues.

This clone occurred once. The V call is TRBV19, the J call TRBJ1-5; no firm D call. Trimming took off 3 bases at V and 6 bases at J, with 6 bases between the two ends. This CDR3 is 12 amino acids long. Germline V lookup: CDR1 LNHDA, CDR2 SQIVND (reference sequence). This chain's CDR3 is CASSIPSQPQHF. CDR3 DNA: TGTGCCAGTAGTATTCCGAGTCAGCCCCAGCATTTT. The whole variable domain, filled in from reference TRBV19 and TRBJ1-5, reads DGGITQSPKYLFRKEGQNVTLSCEQNLNHDAMYWYRQDPGQGLRLIYYSQIVNDFQKGDIAEGYSVSREKKESFPLTVTSAQKNPTAFYLCASSIPSQPQHFGDGTRLSIL.

CDR3 sequence: CASSLSWGHNSNQPQHF. CDR3 coding DNA: TGTGCCAGCAGCTTGAGCTGGGGACACAATAGCAATCAGCCCCAGCATTTT. The chain links TRBV5-5 to TRBJ1-5; possibly TRBD1 for D (6 bases). In germline, CDR1 is SGHKS, CDR2 YYEKEE (reference sequence). Deletions cut 1 base from V and 0 bases from J, with 14 bases between. The CDR3 extends over 17 amino acids.

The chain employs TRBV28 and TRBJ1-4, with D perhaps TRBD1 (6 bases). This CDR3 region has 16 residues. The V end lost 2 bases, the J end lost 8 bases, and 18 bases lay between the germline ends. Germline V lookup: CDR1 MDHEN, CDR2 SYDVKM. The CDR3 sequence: CASSLRIWGHEEKLFF. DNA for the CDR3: TGTGCCAGCAGTTTAAGGATATGGGGGCATGAGGAAAAACTGTTTTTT.

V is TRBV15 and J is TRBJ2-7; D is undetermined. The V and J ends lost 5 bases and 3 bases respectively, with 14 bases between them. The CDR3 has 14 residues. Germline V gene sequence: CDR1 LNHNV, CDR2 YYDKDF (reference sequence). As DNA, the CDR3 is TGTGCCACCAGCGTCTTTGAGACAAACTACGAGCAGTACTTC. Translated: CATSVFETNYEQYF.

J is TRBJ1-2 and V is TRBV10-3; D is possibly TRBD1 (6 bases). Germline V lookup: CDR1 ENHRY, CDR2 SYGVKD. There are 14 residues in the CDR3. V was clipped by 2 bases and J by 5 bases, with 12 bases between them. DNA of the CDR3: TGTGCCATCAGTGAGAGCTCAGGGGATTATGGCTACACCTTC. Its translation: CAISESSGDYGYTF.

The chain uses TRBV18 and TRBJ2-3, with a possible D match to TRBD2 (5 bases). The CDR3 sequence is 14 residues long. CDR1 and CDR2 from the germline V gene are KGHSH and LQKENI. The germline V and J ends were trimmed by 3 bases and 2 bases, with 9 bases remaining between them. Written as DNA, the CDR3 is TGTGCCAGCTCACCCTCGGACTTCACAGATACGCAGTATTTT. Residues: CASSPSDFTDTQYF.

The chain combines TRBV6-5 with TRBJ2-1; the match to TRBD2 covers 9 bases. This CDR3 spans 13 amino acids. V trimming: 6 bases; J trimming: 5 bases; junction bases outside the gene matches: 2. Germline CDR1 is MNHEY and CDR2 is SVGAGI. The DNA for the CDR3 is TGTGCCAGCAGAAGACTAGCGGACAATGAGCAGTTCTTC. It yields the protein CASRRLADNEQFF.